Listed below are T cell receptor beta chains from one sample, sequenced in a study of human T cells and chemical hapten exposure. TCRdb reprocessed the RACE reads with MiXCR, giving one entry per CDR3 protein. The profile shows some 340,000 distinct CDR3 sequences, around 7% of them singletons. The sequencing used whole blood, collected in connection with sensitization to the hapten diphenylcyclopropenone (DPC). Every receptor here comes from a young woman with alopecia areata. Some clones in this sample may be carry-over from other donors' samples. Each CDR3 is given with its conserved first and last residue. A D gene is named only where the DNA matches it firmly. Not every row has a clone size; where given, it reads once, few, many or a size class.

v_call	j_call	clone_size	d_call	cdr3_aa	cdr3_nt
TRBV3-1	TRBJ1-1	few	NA	CASSQGLLMGEAFF	TGTGCCAGCAGCCAAGGACTCCTCATGGGGGAAGCTTTCTTT
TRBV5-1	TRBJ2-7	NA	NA	CASSSPDTYEQYF	TGCGCCAGCAGCTCCCCGGACACGTACGAGCAGTACTTC
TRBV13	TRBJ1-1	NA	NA	CASSLGFGDFEAFF	TGTGCCAGCAGCTTAGGGTTTGGGGACTTTGAAGCTTTCTTT
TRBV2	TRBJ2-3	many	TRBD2	CASLAGGGTDTQYF	TGTGCCAGCTTAGCGGGGGGCGGCACAGATACGCAGTATTTT
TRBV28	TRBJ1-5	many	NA	CATQGRQPQHF	TGTGCCACCCAGGGTCGTCAGCCCCAGCATTTT
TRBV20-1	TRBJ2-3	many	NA	CSARDNLSGTDTQYF	TGCAGTGCTAGAGATAATTTGTCAGGCACAGATACGCAGTATTTT
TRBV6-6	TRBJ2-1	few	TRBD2	CASTRASGGPLGEQFF	TGTGCCAGCACCCGGGCTAGCGGGGGGCCCCTGGGAGAGCAGTTCTTC
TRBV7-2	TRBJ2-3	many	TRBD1	CASSPRQGIADTQYF	TGTGCCAGCAGCCCCAGACAGGGGATCGCAGATACGCAGTATTTT
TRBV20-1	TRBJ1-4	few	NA	CSARAETVSNEKLFF	TGCAGTGCTAGAGCCGAGACAGTTTCTAATGAAAAACTGTTTTTT
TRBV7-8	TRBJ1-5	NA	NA	CASSLGRASNQPQHF	TGTGCCAGCAGCTTGGGGCGGGCTAGCAATCAGCCCCAGCATTTT
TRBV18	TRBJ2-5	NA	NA	CASSPPRGLETQYF	TGTGCCAGCTCACCACCGCGGGGTCTAGAGACCCAGTACTTC
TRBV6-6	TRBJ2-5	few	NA	CASSYDVRKETQYF	TGTGCCAGCAGTTACGATGTTAGGAAAGAGACCCAGTACTTC